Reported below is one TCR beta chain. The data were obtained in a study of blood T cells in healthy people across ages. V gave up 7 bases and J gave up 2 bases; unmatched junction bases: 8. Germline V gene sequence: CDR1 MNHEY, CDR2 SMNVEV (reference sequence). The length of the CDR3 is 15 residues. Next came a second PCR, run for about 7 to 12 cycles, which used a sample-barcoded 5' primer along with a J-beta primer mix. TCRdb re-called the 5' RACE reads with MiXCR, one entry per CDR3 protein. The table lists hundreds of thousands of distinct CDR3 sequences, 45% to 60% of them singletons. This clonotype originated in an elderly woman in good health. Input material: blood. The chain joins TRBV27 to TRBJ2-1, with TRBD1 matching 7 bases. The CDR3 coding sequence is TGTGCCAGCAACCCACAGGGGCTGGCCTACAATGAGCAGTTCTTC. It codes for CASNPQGLAYNEQFF.